Each of the 3 T cell receptor beta chains below was sequenced from the same sample in a study of CD8 T cells in Susac syndrome (dated by TCRdb to between 2018 and 2021). Library preparation employed the immunoSEQ multiplex PCR assay. RNA was extracted using the RNeasy kit, and about 0.5 to 1 ug of the RNA was reverse transcribed with random hexamers. TCRdb reprocessed the public reads (quality trimming at Q25 with fastp, clone calling with MiXCR) and kept in-frame beta chains. Here each entry gathers all rows of one CDR3 protein and keeps the most common genes and DNA. In this sample the table shows about 180,000 distinct CDR3 sequences, 93% of which occur a single time. The top ten clones comprise roughly 0.1% of the sample. Sample: CD4+ T cells from PBMCs. All receptors derive from a human donor with multiple sclerosis.

This chain links TRBV28 with TRBJ1-2, with 9 positions matching TRBD1. The J segment lost 7 bases and the V segment lost 5 bases, leaving 5 bases of the junction unmatched. This CDR3 has 13 residues. Germline CDR1 is MDHEN and CDR2 is SYDVKM. CDR3: CASSPGTGLGYTF. The CDR3 DNA reads as TGTGCCAGCAGTCCCGGGACAGGGCTTGGCTACACCTTC.

The chain joins TRBV20-1 to TRBJ2-5; D remains ambiguous. Germline assignment: CDR1 DFQATT and CDR2 SNEGSKA (reference sequence). The V end was cut by 0 bases, the J end by 1 base, with 9 bases between. This CDR3 spans 14 amino acids. The DNA for the CDR3 is TGCAGTGCTAGAGATCCATCGGTCCAAGAGACCCAGTACTTC. Its protein is CSARDPSVQETQYF.

This clonotype was seen a few times. The chain links TRBV6-1 to TRBJ1-5, with unresolved D. Germline CDR1 MNHNS, CDR2 SASEGT. The germline V and J ends were trimmed by 7 bases and 8 bases, with 12 bases remaining between them. The CDR3 length is 12 residues. CDR3 nucleotides: TGTGCCAGCACGAATCCTGGGGAGCCCCAGCATTTT. Its protein product is CASTNPGEPQHF.